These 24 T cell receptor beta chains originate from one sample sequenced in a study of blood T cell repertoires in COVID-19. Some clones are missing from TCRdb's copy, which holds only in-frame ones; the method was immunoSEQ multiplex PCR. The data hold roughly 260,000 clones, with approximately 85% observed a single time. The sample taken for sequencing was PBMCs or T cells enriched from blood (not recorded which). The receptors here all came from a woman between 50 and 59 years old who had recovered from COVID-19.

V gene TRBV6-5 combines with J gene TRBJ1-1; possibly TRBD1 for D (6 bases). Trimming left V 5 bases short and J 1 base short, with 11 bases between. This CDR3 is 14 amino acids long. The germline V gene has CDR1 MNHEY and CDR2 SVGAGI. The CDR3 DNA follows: TGTGCCAGCAGTCAGCAACAGGGGAACACTGAAGCTTTCTTT. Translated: CASSQQQGNTEAFF.

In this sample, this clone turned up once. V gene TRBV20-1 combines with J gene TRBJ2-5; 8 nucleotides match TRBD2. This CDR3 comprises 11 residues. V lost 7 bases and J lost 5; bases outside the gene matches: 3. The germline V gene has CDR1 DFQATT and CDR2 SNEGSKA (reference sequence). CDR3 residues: CSGEREETQYF. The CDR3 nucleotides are TGCAGTGGTGAGCGGGAGGAGACCCAGTACTTC.

CDR3 in DNA: TGTGCCAGCAGCACTCGGGGTGGCCCCCGGTACAATGAGCAGTTCTTC. Encoded protein: CASSTRGGPRYNEQFF. The chain combines TRBV3-1 (or the pseudogene TRBV3-2) with TRBJ2-1; tentatively, D is TRBD2 (5 bases). V was pared by 5 bases and J by 4 bases, with 18 bases between. Germline loops: CDR1 LGHDT, CDR2 YNNKEL (reference sequence). CDR3 size: 16 residues.

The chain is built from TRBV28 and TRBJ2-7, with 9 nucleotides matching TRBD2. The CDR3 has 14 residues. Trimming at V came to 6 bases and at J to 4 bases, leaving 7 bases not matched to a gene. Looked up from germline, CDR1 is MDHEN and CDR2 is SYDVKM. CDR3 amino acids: CASRTGTSSYEQYF. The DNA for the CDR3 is TGTGCCAGCAGAACCGGGACTAGCTCGTACGAGCAGTACTTC.

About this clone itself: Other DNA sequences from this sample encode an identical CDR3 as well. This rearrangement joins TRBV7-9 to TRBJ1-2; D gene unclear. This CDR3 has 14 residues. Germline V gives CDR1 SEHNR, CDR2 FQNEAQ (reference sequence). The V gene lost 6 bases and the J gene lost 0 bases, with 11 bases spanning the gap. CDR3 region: CASSPKTANYGYTF. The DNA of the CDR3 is TGTGCCAGCAGTCCAAAGACTGCTAACTATGGCTACACCTTC.

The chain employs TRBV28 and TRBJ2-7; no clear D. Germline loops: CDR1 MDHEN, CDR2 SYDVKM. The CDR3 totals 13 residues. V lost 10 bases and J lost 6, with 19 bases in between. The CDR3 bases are TGTGCCACCGACCGCAGGCCCTTCGGCGAGCAGTACTTC. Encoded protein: CATDRRPFGEQYF.

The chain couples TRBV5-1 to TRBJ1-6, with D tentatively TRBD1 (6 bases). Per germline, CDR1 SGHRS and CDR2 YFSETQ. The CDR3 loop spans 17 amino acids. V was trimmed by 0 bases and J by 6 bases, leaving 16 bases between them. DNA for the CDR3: TGCGCCAGCAGCTTGGGCCCCTTTGGGGGCGGTAATTCACCCCTCCACTTT. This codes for CASSLGPFGGGNSPLHF.

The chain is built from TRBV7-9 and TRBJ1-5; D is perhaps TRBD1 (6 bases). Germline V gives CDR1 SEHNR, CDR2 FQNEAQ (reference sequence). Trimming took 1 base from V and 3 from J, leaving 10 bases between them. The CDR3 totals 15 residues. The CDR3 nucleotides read TGTGCCAGCAGCTTAGAGGGACACTTCAATCAGCCCCAGCATTTT. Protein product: CASSLEGHFNQPQHF.

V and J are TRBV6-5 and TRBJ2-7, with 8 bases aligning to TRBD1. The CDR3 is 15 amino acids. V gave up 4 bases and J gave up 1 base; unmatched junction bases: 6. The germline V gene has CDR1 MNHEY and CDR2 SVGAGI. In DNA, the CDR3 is TGTGCCAGCAGTTCCCCGACAGGGGCGTCCTACGAGCAGTACTTC. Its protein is CASSSPTGASYEQYF.

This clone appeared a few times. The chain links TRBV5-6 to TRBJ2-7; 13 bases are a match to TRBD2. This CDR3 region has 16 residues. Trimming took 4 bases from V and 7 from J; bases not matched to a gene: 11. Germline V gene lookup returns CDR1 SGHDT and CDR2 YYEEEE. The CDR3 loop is CASSLGLAGETGEQYF. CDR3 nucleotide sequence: TGTGCCAGCAGCCTTGGACTAGCGGGAGAGACGGGGGAGCAGTACTTC.

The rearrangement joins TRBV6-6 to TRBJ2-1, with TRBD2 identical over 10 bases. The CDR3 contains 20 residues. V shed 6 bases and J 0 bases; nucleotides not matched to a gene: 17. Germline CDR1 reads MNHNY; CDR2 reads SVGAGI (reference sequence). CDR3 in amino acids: CASSQAGGGTGLSSYNEQFF. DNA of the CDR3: TGTGCCAGCAGCCAAGCGGGGGGGGGAACGGGCTTGAGCTCCTACAATGAGCAGTTCTTC.

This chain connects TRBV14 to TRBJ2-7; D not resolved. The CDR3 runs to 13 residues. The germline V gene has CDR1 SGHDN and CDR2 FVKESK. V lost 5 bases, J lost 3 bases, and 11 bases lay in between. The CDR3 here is CASSGGVYYEQYF. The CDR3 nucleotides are TGTGCCAGCAGCGGCGGAGTATACTACGAGCAGTACTTC.

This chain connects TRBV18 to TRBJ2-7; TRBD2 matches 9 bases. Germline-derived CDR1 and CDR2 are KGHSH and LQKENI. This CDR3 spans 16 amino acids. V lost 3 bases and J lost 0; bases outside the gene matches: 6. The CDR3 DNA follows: TGTGCCAGCTCACCGTTGAGCGGGAGGCTCTCCTACGAGCAGTACTTC. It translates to CASSPLSGRLSYEQYF.

CDR3 bases: TGCAGCGTGCTCGGGGGGTTTGGTACGACTGAAGCTTTCTTT. Translation: CSVLGGFGTTEAFF. The rearrangement joins TRBV29-1 to TRBJ1-1; TRBD1 might be the D (5 bases). The V gene lost 6 bases and the J gene lost 5 bases, with 19 bases spanning the gap. CDR1 is SQVTM and CDR2 is ANQGSEA in the germline V gene. The CDR3 is 14 residues long. Together with reference TRBV29-1 and TRBJ1-1, the CDR3 gives the full variable domain: SAVISQKPSRDICQRGTSLTIQCQVDSQVTMMFWYRQQPGQSLTLIATANQGSEATYESGFVIDKFPISRPNLTFSTLTVSNMSPEDSSIYLCSVLGGFGTTEAFFGQGTRLTVV.

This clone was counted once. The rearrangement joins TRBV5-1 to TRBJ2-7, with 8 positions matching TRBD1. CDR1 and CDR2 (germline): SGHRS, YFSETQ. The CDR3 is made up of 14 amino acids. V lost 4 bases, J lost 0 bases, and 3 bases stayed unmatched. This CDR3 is CASSIQGDSYEQYF. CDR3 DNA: TGCGCCAGCAGCATACAGGGGGACTCCTACGAGCAGTACTTC.

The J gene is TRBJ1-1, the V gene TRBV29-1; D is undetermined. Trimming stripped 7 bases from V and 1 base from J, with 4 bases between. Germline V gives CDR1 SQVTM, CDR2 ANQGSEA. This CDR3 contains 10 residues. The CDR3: CSAQNTEAFF. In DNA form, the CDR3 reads TGCAGCGCACAGAACACTGAAGCTTTCTTT.

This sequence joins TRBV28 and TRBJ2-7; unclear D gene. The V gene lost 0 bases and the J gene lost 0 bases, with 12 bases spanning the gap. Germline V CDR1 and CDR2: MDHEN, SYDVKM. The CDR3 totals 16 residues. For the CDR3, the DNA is TGTGCCAGCAGTTTATGGTTGAAAACAAACTCCTACGAGCAGTACTTC. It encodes CASSLWLKTNSYEQYF.

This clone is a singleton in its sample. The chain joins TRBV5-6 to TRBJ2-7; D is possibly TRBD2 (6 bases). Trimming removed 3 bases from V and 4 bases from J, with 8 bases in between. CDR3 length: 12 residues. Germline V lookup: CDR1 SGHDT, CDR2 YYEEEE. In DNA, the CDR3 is TGTGCCAGCAGCTGGGGGGATTACGAGCAGTACTTC. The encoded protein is CASSWGDYEQYF.

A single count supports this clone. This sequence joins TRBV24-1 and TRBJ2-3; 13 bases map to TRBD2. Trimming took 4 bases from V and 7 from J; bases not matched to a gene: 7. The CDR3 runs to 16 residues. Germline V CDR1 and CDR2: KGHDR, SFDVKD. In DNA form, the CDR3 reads TGTGCCACCAGTGAGATTGGGACTAGCGGGGTGAATACGCAGTATTTT. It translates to CATSEIGTSGVNTQYF.

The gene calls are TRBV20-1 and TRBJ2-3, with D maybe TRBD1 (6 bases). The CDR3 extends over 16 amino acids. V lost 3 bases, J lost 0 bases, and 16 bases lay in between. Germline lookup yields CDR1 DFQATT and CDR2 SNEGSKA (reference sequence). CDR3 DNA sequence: TGCAGTGCTAGTGCCTGGGACATTTCTAGCACAGATACGCAGTATTTT. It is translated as CSASAWDISSTDTQYF.

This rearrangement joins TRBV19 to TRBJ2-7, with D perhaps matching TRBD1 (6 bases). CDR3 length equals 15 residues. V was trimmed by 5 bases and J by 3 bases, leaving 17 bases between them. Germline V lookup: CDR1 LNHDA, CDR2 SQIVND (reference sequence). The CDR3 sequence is CASSEGVRDLYEQYF. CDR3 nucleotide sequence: TGTGCCAGTAGTGAGGGGGTACGGGACCTCTACGAGCAGTACTTC. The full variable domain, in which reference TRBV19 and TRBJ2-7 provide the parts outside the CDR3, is DGGITQSPKYLFRKEGQNVTLSCEQNLNHDAMYWYRQDPGQGLRLIYYSQIVNDFQKGDIAEGYSVSREKKESFPLTVTSAQKNPTAFYLCASSEGVRDLYEQYFGPGTRLTVT.

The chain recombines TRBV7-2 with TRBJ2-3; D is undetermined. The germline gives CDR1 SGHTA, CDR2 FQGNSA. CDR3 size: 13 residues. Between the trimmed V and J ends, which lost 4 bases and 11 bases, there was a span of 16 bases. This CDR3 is CASSSDIGVRQYF. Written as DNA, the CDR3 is TGTGCCAGCAGCTCCGACATTGGTGTTCGGCAGTATTTT. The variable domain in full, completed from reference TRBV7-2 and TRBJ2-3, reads GAGVSQSPSNKVTEKGKDVELRCDPISGHTALYWYRQSLGQGLEFLIYFQGNSAPDKSGLPSDRFSAERTGGSVSTLTIQRTQQEDSAVYLCASSSDIGVRQYFGPGTRLTVL.

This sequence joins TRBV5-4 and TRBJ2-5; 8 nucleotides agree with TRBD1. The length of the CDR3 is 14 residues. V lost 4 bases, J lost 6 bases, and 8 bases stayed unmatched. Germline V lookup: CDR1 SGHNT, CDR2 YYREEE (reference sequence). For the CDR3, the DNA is TGTGCCAGCAGCCCGACAGGGGTTGTCAAGACCCAGTACTTC. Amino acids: CASSPTGVVKTQYF.

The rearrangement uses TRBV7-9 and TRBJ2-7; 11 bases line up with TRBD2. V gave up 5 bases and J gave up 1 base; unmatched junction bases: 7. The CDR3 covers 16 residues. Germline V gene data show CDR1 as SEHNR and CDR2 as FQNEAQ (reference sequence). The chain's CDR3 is CASSPGLAVPSYEQYF. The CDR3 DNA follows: TGTGCCAGCAGCCCGGGACTAGCGGTACCTTCCTACGAGCAGTACTTC. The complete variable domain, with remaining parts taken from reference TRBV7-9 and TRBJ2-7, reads DTGVSQNPRHKITKRGQNVTFRCDPISEHNRLYWYRQTLGQGPEFLTYFQNEAQLEKSRLLSDRFSAERPKGSFSTLEIQRTEQGDSAMYLCASSPGLAVPSYEQYFGPGTRLTVT.